Following are 9 T cell receptor beta chains from one sample sequenced in a study of T cells in Graves' hyperthyroidism and ophthalmopathy. It was RNA transcripts that yielded the amplified TCR beta CDR3 regions. Researchers ran a first-round RT-PCR on the TCR CDR3 using the HTBI primer set. A single record per CDR3 protein comes from TCRdb applying MiXCR to the multiplex PCR reads. The table includes hundreds of thousands of distinct CDR3 sequences, 15% to 20% detected once. The material sequenced was blood. These receptors all come from a man in his forties or fifties with Graves' ophthalmopathy.

The gene calls are TRBV30 and TRBJ2-7; D remains unclear. CDR1 and CDR2 from the germline V gene are GTSNPN and SVGIG (reference sequence). Trimming shortened V by 0 bases and J by 6 bases, and 6 bases separated the two germline ends. This CDR3 is built from 11 residues. The CDR3 region is CAWSVASEQYF. DNA for the CDR3: TGTGCCTGGAGTGTAGCGAGCGAGCAGTACTTC.

V is TRBV27 and J is TRBJ2-1; a possible D gene is TRBD1 (6 bases). Trimming shortened V by 8 bases and J by 14 bases, and 19 bases separated the two germline ends. From germline, CDR1 is MNHEY and CDR2 SMNVEV (reference sequence). The CDR3 consists of 12 residues. CDR3 residues: CASQTRDIAEFF. In nucleotides, the CDR3 is TGTGCCAGCCAGACAAGGGACATCGCGGAGTTCTTC.

This clonotype turned up a few times. The CDR3 DNA sequence: TGCAGTGCTAGACAAACTGGACTTAACACCGGGGAGCTGTTTTTT. Translation gives CSARQTGLNTGELFF. The gene calls are TRBV20-1 and TRBJ2-2; tentative D call: TRBD2 (5 bases). CDR3 length: 15 residues. The ends were cut back, 2 bases at V and 2 bases at J, with 12 bases in the middle. The V gene's germline CDR1 is DFQATT and CDR2 SNEGSKA (reference sequence).

This clonotype was seen a few times. This rearrangement joins TRBV2 to TRBJ2-3, with 8 bases lining up with TRBD1. CDR1 is SNHLY and CDR2 is FYNNEI in the germline V gene. The junction had 1 base not matched to a gene; V was cut back by 1 base and J by 4 bases. The CDR3 runs to 14 residues. Here the CDR3 reads CASSEGDRPDTQYF. The CDR3 bases are TGTGCCAGCAGTGAAGGGGACAGGCCAGATACGCAGTATTTT.

There are a few counts of this clonotype. V is TRBV20-1 and J is TRBJ1-1, with D maybe TRBD1 (5 bases). V was shortened by 1 base and J by 4 bases, with 16 bases between the two germline ends. CDR3 length equals 15 residues. CDR1 and CDR2 from the germline V gene are DFQATT and SNEGSKA (reference sequence). Here the CDR3 reads CSARGRRGAGTEAFF. The CDR3, as DNA: TGCAGTGCTAGAGGTAGGCGGGGCGCTGGCACTGAAGCTTTCTTT.

In its sample, this clonotype was seen many times. The chain employs TRBV7-9 and TRBJ2-7; 13 positions match TRBD2. V lost 5 bases, J lost 5 bases, and 6 bases stayed unmatched. From germline, CDR1 is SEHNR and CDR2 FQNEAQ (reference sequence). The CDR3 contains 15 residues. CDR3 DNA sequence: TGTGCCAGCAGCCTAGGGACTAGCGGGATAGACGAGCAGTACTTC. The encoded protein is CASSLGTSGIDEQYF.

This clonotype has a count of ten or more. V gene TRBV5-1 combines with J gene TRBJ2-7; 7 bases align to TRBD1. V lost 4 bases to trimming and J lost 5 bases; unmatched junction nucleotides: 3. The germline V gene encodes CDR1 SGHRS and CDR2 YFSETQ. This CDR3 spans 12 amino acids. The CDR3 bases are TGCGCCAGCAGCCGGGACAGCCACGAGCAGTACTTC. Its protein is CASSRDSHEQYF.

The J gene is TRBJ2-1, the V gene TRBV11-3, with 7 nucleotides matching TRBD2. CDR1 and CDR2 (germline): SGHNT, YENEEA. There are 16 residues in the CDR3. The V and J ends lost 4 bases and 3 bases, in that order; junction bases with no gene match: 9. CDR3 sequence (DNA): TGTGCCAGCAGCTCTTCAATGGGGGGGAACTACAATGAGCAGTTCTTC. This codes for CASSSSMGGNYNEQFF.

The chain is built from TRBV6-1 and TRBJ1-2, with 7 positions matching TRBD1. Looked up from germline, CDR1 is MNHNS and CDR2 is SASEGT. Trimming cost V 4 bases and J 2 bases; bases outside gene matches: 4. The CDR3 is 14 amino acids. This chain's CDR3 is CASSVQTGNYGYTF. The CDR3 DNA reads TGTGCCAGCAGTGTCCAGACAGGGAACTATGGCTACACCTTC.